These 9 T cell receptor beta chains were all obtained from the same sample, sequenced in a study of cytomegalovirus exposure and HLA in healthy donors. In the PCR, 60 Vbeta and 13 Jbeta primers were used. Assay: immunoSEQ multiplex PCR; the TCRdb copy retains only in-frame clones and omits some. The table includes about 180,000 clones, roughly 82% detected once. Input material: PBMCs. The source of these receptors is a man aged 40-49 years in good health and CMV-seronegative.

The chain has TRBV6-5 and TRBJ1-5; D is perhaps TRBD1 (6 bases). In germline, CDR1 is MNHEY, CDR2 SVGAGI. CDR3 length: 14 residues. V lost 2 bases, J lost 5 bases, and 10 bases lay in between. The CDR3 spells CASSYRQEHQPQHF. Written as DNA, the CDR3 is TGTGCCAGCAGTTACCGACAGGAACATCAGCCCCAGCATTTT.

CDR3 region: CASSYYDTERGYEQYF. CDR3 DNA sequence: TGTGCCAGCAGTTACTACGACACGGAACGGGGCTACGAGCAGTACTTC. V gene TRBV6-6 combines with J gene TRBJ2-7, with D perhaps TRBD2 (5 bases). Germline CDR1 and CDR2: MNHNY and SVGAGI (reference sequence). The CDR3 has 16 amino acids. Trimming pared 1 base from V and 3 bases from J, leaving 16 bases between.

The rearrangement joins TRBV7-9 to TRBJ2-7, with TRBD2 matching 10 bases. V lost 5 bases and J lost 7; bases outside the gene matches: 11. Germline V lookup: CDR1 SEHNR, CDR2 FQNEAQ (reference sequence). The CDR3 is made up of 15 amino acids. For the CDR3, the DNA is TGTGCCAGCAGCCAGGGGCTAGCGGGGGTAAGGGAGCAGTACTTC. Amino acids: CASSQGLAGVREQYF.

Only one count was recorded for this clone. This chain links TRBV18 with TRBJ1-5; perhaps TRBD1 as D (6 bases). V lost 1 base to trimming and J lost 6 bases, with 13 bases between them. Per germline, CDR1 KGHSH and CDR2 LQKENI. The CDR3 loop spans 15 amino acids. The CDR3 bases are TGTGCCAGCTCACCACAGAGGGGGTGGGGTCAGCCCCAGCATTTT. It yields the protein CASSPQRGWGQPQHF.

J is TRBJ2-3 and V is TRBV28; 8 bases fit TRBD2. Unmatched junction bases numbered 18, after V lost 6 bases and J lost 4 bases. This CDR3 region has 18 residues. The germline V gene encodes CDR1 MDHEN and CDR2 SYDVKM. CDR3 DNA: TGTGCCAGCAGACCACGGGCCTTGGGACTAGGGACACCAGATACGCAGTATTTT. Translating it yields CASRPRALGLGTPDTQYF.

CDR3 bases: TGTGCCAGCTCACCGGGGACACCTCTGGAGCAGTACTTC. Residues: CASSPGTPLEQYF. The chain recombines TRBV18 with TRBJ2-7; a weak D match, TRBD1 (6 bases). Trimming took off 3 bases at V and 7 bases at J, with 13 bases between the two ends. This CDR3 has 13 amino acids. Germline lookup yields CDR1 KGHSH and CDR2 LQKENI.

The chain employs TRBV7-3 and TRBJ2-1, with 12 bases identical to TRBD2. Germline lookup yields CDR1 SGHTA and CDR2 FQGTGA. The CDR3 has 18 residues. V was pared by 5 bases and J by 1 base, with 9 bases of the junction left unmatched. DNA of the CDR3: TGTGCCAGCAGCGCTGTGGCTAGCGGGAGGGGGTCCTACAATGAGCAGTTCTTC. It yields the protein CASSAVASGRGSYNEQFF.

The chain has TRBV5-1 and TRBJ2-5, with a tentative D call TRBD2 (5 bases). The germline V and J ends were trimmed by 2 bases and 5 bases, with 10 bases remaining between them. This CDR3 region has 13 residues. CDR1 is SGHRS, CDR2 YFSETQ, per germline. CDR3 sequence: CASSLEGRETQYF. The CDR3 coding sequence is TGCGCCAGCAGCTTAGAGGGAAGGGAGACCCAGTACTTC.

The rearrangement links TRBV6-6 to TRBJ1-1; D is ambiguous. V was cut by 6 bases and J by 6 bases, with 14 bases left in between. CDR3 length: 13 amino acids. CDR1 is MNHNY and CDR2 is SVGAGI in the germline V gene (reference sequence). The CDR3 loop is CASRPVLGSEAFF. The CDR3 region has the DNA TGTGCCAGCAGGCCCGTCCTGGGCTCTGAAGCTTTCTTT.